This is a list of T cell receptor beta chains from one sample in a study of long-term antiretroviral therapy in people with HIV. TCRdb keeps only in-frame clones here, not all; method: immunoSEQ multiplex PCR. The sample lists about 25,000 clones; approximately 90% were seen once. The starting material was unsorted PBMCs, obtained 1.9 years after starting antiretroviral therapy. The receptors come from a woman in her thirties with HIV. CDR3s include the opening cysteine and the closing phenylalanine or tryptophan. Not all rows give a size; the values are once, few, many and, for expanded clones, a class.

clone_size | v_call | cdr3_aa
once | TRBV27 | CASSLGGDNTEAFF
. | TRBV5-1 | CASSGHRGPGTEAFF
. | TRBV9 | CASSVVQGSDTQYF
. | TRBV7-6 | CASSLTGPDTEAFF
. | TRBV5-8 | CASSSPGLAGYTDTQYF
. | TRBV5-6 | CASSHRSGGNQPQHF
. | TRBV30 | CAWSVGGNTEAFF
few | TRBV5-6 | CASSLVAGGGGANVLTF
. | TRBV18 | CASSPSAGDLNGYTF
. | TRBV14 | CASSQGGPTPLHF
. | TRBV19 | CASSIWSGANQPQHF
. | TRBV7-8 | CASSLDRPSGNTIYF
. | TRBV5-1 | CASSNYRDSEAFF
. | TRBV19 | CASSIQGGELFF
. | TRBV6-1 | CASSEGTNSNQPQHF
. | TRBV11-2 | CASRLGTGGRETQYF
. | TRBV10-2 | CASGRTSGDNEQFF
. | TRBV7-2 | CASSLAGGGNQPQHF
. | TRBV10-1 | CASSERSGLAGQETQYF
. | TRBV27 | CASSLRDGYGYTF
. | TRBV5-6 | CASSIHRGEAFF
few | TRBV29-1 | CSVSRGNTEAFF
. | TRBV12-5 | CASGSPAGDTGELFF
once | TRBV6-6 | CASSYLPQRGETQYF
. | TRBV7-3 | CASSAGTGGPYGYTF
. | TRBV7-2 | CASSLSLSGYGYTF
. | TRBV5-1 | CASSPDWTVDMNTEAFF
. | TRBV4-1 | CASSQYTGAGEQYF
. | TRBV10-3 | CAIQKGATGNTIYF
. | TRBV6-1 | CAVQKPGWVAGELFF
. | TRBV6-5 | CASSRDRGWDSPLHF
. | TRBV6-1 | CASSEGGKNTEAFF
. | TRBV2 | CASNRDQSPSAQYF
. | TRBV11-2 | CASSLAGAGTNEKLFF
. | TRBV13 | CASSLGRGGQETQYF
few | TRBV12-5 | CASGLGSNYGYTF
. | TRBV27 | CATKTGLNTDQPQHF
. | TRBV6-5 | CASIRNDREFSGYTF
. | TRBV7-3 | CASSDPRGLNTGELFF
. | TRBV27 | CASSLSLVAPPSTDTQYF
. | TRBV2 | CASASWRVEYIQYF
. | TRBV5-1 | CASSSVDSGSGELFF
. | TRBV4-2 | CASSQEVGNTEAFF
once | TRBV6-1 | CASSELSGVSYEQYF
few | TRBV5-6 | CASAPDRGMDTF
. | TRBV13 | CASSKQGKGYGYTF
. | TRBV11-2 | CASSPSDSSNEKLFF
once | TRBV6-5 | CASRLGKGAGELFF
. | TRBV2 | CASLKVGETQYF
few | TRBV6-5 | CASSWGNTEAFF
. | TRBV10-2 | CASSDGLSSYNSPLHF
. | TRBV19 | CASSIPGGQRKQYF
. | TRBV7-9 | CASSLGRAYSGNTIYF
. | TRBV5-4 | CASSFGGSNEQYF
few | TRBV11-3 | CASSFIVNGELFF
once | TRBV19 | CASSIKGENRAGELFF
. | TRBV12-5 | CASGLVYYIAGATPYPQYF
. | TRBV5-6 | CASSRDRSSYEQYF
. | TRBV28 | CASSQETVPTEAFF